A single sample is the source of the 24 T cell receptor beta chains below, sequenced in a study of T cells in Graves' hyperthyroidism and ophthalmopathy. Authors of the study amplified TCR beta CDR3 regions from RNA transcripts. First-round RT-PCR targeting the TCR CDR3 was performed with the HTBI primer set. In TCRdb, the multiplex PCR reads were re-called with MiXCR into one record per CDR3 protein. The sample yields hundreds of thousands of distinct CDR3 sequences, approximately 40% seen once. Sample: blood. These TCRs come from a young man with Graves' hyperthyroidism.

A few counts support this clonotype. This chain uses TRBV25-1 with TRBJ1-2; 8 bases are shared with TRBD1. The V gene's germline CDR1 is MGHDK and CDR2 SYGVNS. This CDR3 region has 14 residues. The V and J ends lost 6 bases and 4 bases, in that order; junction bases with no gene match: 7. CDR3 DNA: TGTGCCAGCAGAGAGAGGACAGGGCTCTATGGCTACACCTTC. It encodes CASRERTGLYGYTF.

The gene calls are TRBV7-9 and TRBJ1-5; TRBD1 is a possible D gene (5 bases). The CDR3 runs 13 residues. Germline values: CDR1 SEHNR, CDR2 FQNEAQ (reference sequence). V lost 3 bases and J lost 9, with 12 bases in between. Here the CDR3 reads CASSFLSGGPQHF. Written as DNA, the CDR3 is TGTGCCAGCAGCTTCCTGAGCGGGGGGCCCCAGCATTTT.

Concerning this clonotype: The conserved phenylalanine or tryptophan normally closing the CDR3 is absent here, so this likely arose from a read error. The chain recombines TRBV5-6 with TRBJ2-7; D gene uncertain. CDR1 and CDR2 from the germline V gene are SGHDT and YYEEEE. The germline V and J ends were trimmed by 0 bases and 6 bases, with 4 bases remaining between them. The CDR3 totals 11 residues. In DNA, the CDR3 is TGTGCCAGCAGCTTGGGTTTCGAGCAGTACTCC. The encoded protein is CASSLGFEQYS.

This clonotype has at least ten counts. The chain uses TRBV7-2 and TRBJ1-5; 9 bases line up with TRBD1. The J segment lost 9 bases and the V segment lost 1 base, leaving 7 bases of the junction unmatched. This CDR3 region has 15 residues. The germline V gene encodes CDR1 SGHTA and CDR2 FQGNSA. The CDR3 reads CASSLEDRGVLPQHF. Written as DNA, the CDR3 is TGTGCCAGCAGCTTAGAGGACAGGGGAGTTCTGCCCCAGCATTTT.

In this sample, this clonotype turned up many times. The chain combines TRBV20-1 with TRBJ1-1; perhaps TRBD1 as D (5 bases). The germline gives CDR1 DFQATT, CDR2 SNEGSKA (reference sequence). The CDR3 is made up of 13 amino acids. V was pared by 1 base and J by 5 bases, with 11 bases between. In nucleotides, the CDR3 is TGCAGTGCTAGAGTGAGGGGTGGGACTGAAGCTTTCTTT. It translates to CSARVRGGTEAFF.

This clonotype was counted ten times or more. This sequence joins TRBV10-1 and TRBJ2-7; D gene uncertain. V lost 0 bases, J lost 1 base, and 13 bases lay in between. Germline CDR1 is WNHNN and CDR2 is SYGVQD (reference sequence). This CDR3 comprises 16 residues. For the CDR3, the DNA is TGCGCCAGCAGTGAGTCTTTTTCGAGTGGTTCCTACGAGCAGTACTTC. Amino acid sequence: CASSESFSSGSYEQYF.

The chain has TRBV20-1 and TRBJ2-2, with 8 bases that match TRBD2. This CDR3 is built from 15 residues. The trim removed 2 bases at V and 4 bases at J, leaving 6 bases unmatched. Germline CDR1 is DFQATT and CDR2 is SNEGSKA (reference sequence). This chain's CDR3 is CSARPLAGLTGELFF. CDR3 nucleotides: TGCAGTGCTAGACCTTTAGCGGGACTCACCGGGGAGCTGTTTTTT.

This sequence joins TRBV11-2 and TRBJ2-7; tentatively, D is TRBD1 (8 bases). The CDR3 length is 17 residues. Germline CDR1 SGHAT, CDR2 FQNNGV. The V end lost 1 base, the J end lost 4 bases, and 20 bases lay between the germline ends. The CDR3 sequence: CASSLAGGGGGSYEQYF. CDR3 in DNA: TGTGCCAGCAGCTTAGCAGGGGGCGGCGGGGGCTCGTACGAGCAGTACTTC. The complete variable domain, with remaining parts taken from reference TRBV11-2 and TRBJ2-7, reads EAGVAQSPRYKIIEKRQSVAFWCNPISGHATLYWYQQILGQGPKLLIQFQNNGVVDDSQLPKDRFSAERLKGVDSTLKIQPAKLEDSAVYLCASSLAGGGGGSYEQYFGPGTRLTVT.

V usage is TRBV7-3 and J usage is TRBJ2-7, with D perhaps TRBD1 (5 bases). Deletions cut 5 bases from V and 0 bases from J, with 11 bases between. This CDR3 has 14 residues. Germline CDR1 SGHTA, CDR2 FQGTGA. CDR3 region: CASSHDSSSYEQYF. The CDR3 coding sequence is TGTGCCAGCAGCCATGACAGTAGCTCCTACGAGCAGTACTTC.

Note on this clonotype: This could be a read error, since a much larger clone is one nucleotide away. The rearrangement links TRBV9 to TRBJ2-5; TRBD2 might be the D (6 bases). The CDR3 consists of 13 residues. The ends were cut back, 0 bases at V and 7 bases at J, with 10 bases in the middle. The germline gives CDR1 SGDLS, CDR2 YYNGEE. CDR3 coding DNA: TGTGCCAGCAGCGTAGTGGGGGGAAGGACCCAGTACTTC. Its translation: CASSVVGGRTQYF.

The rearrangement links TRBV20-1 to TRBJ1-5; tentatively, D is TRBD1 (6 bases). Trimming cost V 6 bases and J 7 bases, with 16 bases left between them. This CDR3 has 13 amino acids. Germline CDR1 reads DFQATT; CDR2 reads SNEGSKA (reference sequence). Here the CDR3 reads CSAWTGGQQPQHF. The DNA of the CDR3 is TGCAGTGCCTGGACGGGGGGGCAGCAGCCCCAGCATTTT.

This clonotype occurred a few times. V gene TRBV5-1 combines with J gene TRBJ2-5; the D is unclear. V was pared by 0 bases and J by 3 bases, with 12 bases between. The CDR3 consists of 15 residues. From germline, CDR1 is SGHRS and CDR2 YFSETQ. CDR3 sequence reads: CASSLGDVGEETQYF. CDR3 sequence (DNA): TGCGCCAGCAGCTTGGGTGACGTCGGCGAAGAGACCCAGTACTTC.

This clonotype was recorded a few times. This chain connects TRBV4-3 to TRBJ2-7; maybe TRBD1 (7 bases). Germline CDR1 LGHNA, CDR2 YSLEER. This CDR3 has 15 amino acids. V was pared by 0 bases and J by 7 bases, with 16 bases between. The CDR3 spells CASSQDKGGGGEQYF. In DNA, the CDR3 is TGCGCCAGCAGCCAAGATAAAGGAGGGGGCGGGGAGCAGTACTTC.

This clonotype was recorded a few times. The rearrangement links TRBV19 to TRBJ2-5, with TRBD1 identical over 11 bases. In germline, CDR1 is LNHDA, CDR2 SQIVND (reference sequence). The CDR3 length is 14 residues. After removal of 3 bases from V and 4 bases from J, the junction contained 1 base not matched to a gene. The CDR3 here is CASSIGTGGETQYF. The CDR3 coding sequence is TGTGCCAGTAGTATCGGGACAGGGGGAGAGACCCAGTACTTC.

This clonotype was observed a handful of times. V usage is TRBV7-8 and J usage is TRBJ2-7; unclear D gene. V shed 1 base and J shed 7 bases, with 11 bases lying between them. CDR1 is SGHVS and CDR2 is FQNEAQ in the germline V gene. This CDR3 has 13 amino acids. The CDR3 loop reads CASSLVRDQEQYF. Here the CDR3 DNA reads TGTGCCAGCAGCTTAGTTAGGGATCAAGAGCAGTACTTC.

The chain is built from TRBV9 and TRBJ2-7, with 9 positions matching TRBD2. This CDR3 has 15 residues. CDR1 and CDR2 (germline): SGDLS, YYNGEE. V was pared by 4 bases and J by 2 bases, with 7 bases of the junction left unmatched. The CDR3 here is CASSTPRGGAYEQYF. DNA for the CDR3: TGTGCCAGCAGCACCCCGCGGGGGGGCGCCTACGAGCAGTACTTC.

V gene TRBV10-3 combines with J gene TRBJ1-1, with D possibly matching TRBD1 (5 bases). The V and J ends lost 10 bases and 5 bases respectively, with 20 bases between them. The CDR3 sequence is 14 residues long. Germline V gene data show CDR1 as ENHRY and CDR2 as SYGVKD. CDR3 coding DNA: TGTGCCAGCAGCCTTCCGGGGGAAGGAACTGAAGCTTTCTTT. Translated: CASSLPGEGTEAFF.

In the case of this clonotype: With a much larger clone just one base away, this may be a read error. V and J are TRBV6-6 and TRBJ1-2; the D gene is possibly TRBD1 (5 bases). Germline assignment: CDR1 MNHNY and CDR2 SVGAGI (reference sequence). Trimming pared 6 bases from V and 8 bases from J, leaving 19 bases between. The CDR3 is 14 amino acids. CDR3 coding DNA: TGTGCCAGCAGCTTAGTGGGGGACCCGACGGGCTACACCTTC. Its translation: CASSLVGDPTGYTF.

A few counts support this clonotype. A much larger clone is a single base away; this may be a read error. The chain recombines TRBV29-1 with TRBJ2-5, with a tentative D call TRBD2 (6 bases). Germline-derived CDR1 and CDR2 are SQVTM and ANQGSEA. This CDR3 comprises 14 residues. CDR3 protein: CSASGRLAQETRYF. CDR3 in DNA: TGCAGCGCTTCTGGTCGCCTAGCGCAAGAGACCCGGTACTTC.

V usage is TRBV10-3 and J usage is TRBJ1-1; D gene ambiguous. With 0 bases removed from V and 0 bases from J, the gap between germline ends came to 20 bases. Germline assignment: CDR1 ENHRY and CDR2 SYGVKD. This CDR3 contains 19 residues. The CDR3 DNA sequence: TGTGCCATCAGTGAGTCGAATTTGGCAACGGAACTCATGAACACTGAAGCTTTCTTT. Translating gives CAISESNLATELMNTEAFF.

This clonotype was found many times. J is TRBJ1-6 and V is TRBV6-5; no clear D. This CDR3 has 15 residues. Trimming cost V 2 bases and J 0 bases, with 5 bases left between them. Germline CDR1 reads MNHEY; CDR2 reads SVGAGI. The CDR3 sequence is CASSYISSYNSPLHF. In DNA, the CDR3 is TGTGCCAGCAGTTACATAAGCTCCTATAATTCACCCCTCCACTTT.

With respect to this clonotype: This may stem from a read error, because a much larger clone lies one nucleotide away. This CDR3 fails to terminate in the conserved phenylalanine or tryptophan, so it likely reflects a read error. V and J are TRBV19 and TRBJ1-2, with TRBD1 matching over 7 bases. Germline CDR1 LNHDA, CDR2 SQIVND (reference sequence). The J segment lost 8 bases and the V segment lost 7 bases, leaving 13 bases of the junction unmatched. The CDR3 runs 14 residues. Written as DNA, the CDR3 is TGTGCCAGTAATCCGCGACAGGGAGGAGGAGGCTACACCTCC. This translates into CASNPRQGGGGYTS.

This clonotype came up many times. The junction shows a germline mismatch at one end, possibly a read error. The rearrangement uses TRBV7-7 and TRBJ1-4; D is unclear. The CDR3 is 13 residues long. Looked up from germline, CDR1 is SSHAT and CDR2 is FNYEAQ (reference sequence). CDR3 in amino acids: CASSLSDNEKLFF. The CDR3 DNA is TGTGCTAGCAGCTTATCCGATAATGAAAAACTGTTTTTT. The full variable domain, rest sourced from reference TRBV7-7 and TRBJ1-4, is GAGVSQSPRYKVTKRGQDVTLRCDPISSHATLYWYQQALGQGPEFLTYFNYEAQPDKSGLPSDRFSAERPEGSISTLTIQRTEQRDSAMYRCASSLSDNEKLFFGSGTQLSVL.

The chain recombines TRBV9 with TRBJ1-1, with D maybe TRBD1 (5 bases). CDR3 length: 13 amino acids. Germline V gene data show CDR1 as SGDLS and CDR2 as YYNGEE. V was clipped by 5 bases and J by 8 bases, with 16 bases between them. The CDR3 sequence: CASSSPGTEEAFF. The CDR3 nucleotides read TGTGCCAGCAGTTCCCCCGGGACCGAAGAAGCTTTCTTT.